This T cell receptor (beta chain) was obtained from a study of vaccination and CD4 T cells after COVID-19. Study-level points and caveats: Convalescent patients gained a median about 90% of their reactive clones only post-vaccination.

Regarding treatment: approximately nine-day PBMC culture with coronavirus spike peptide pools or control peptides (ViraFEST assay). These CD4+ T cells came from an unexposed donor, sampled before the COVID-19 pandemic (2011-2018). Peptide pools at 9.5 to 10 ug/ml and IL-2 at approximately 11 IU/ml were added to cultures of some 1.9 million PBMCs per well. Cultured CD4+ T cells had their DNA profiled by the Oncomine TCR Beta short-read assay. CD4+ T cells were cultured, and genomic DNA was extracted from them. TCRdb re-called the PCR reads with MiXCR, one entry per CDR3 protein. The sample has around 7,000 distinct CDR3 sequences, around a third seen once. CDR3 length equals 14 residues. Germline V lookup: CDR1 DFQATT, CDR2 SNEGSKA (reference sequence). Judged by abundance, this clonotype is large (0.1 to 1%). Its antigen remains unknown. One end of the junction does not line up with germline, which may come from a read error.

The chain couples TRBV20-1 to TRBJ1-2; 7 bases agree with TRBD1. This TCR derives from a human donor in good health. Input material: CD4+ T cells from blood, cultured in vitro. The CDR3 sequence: CSARETKEGASYTF. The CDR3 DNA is TGCAGCGCTAGAGAGACGAAGGAGGGGGCGAGCTACACCTTC.